This passage covers 13 T cell receptor beta chains from one sample sequenced in a study of cytomegalovirus exposure and HLA in healthy donors. The protocol was immunoSEQ multiplex PCR, while the TCRdb copy is restricted to in-frame clones and leaves out a portion. The sample holds about 130,000 clones, almost 85% seen once. The sample taken for sequencing was PBMCs. These receptors all stem from a man in his thirties or forties in good health and CMV-seropositive.

This clone occurred once. One end of the junction varies from germline; a read error may be responsible. The chain couples TRBV7-6 to TRBJ1-3; D ambiguous. Per germline, CDR1 SGHVS and CDR2 FNYEAQ. The CDR3 covers 12 residues. The CDR3 protein is CASSLGGDTIYF. Here the CDR3 DNA reads TGTGCCAGCAGCTTAGGTGGAGACACCATATATTTT.

The J gene is TRBJ2-2, the V gene TRBV7-3; 11 positions match TRBD2. With 5 bases clipped from V and 7 bases from J, the junction kept 6 bases outside the gene matches. Germline CDR1 and CDR2: SGHTA and FQGTGA. CDR3 size: 15 residues. The CDR3 sequence: CASSQLAGAGGELFF. The CDR3 nucleotides are TGTGCCAGCAGCCAACTAGCGGGAGCCGGCGGGGAGCTGTTTTTT.

The CDR3 nucleotides read TGCACCAGCAGCCAAGCCCGCCTAGTCCCCTCGAACACCGGGGAGCTGTTTTTT. Protein: CTSSQARLVPSNTGELFF. The chain combines TRBV1 with TRBJ2-2; TRBD2 reflects the table's D call only, with no check against the DNA. TRBV1 is a recognized pseudogene. The CDR3 consists of 18 residues.

The chain employs TRBV10-1 and TRBJ2-5; a weak D match, TRBD1 (6 bases). The ends were cut back, 0 bases at V and 2 bases at J, with 10 bases in the middle. The CDR3 is 15 amino acids. Germline CDR1 and CDR2: WNHNN and SYGVQD (reference sequence). This chain's CDR3 is CASSESGTSQETQYF. The CDR3 DNA reads as TGCGCCAGCAGTGAGTCCGGGACAAGTCAAGAGACCCAGTACTTC.

The J gene is TRBJ2-2, the V gene TRBV6-1, with 7 positions matching TRBD2. V dropped 3 bases and J dropped 1; count of bases not matched to a gene: 5. The CDR3 covers 16 residues. Germline-derived CDR1 and CDR2 are MNHNS and SASEGT. Here the CDR3 reads CASSDEAGRNTGELFF. The CDR3 bases are TGTGCCAGCAGTGATGAAGCGGGGAGGAACACCGGGGAGCTGTTTTTT.

The chain links TRBV15 to TRBJ1-5, with D unclear. V was clipped by 1 base and J by 3 bases, with 10 bases between them. The CDR3 covers 15 residues. Germline CDR1 and CDR2: LNHNV and YYDKDF (reference sequence). CDR3 protein: CATSRGLVTNQPQHF. Written as DNA, the CDR3 is TGTGCCACCAGCAGAGGATTAGTTACCAATCAGCCCCAGCATTTT. Full variable domain (outside the CDR3, taken from reference TRBV15 and TRBJ1-5): DAMVIQNPRYQVTQFGKPVTLSCSQTLNHNVMYWYQQKSSQAPKLLFHYYDKDFNNEADTPDNFQSRRPNTSFCFLDIRSPGLGDTAMYLCATSRGLVTNQPQHFGDGTRLSIL.

The J gene is TRBJ1-1, the V gene TRBV25-1; D may be TRBD1 (5 bases). Germline loops: CDR1 MGHDK, CDR2 SYGVNS. Trimming took 5 bases from V and 4 from J, leaving 14 bases between them. This CDR3 has 14 residues. CDR3 in amino acids: CASSPSMGGTEAFF. The CDR3 DNA is TGTGCCAGCAGTCCGTCAATGGGGGGCACTGAAGCTTTCTTT. The whole variable domain, filled in from reference TRBV25-1 and TRBJ1-1, reads EADIYQTPRYLVIGTGKKITLECSQTMGHDKMYWYQQDPGMELHLIHYSYGVNSTEKGDLSSESTVSRIRTEHFPLTLESARPSHTSQYLCASSPSMGGTEAFFGQGTRLTVV.

This clone has ten or more counts. The chain carries TRBV11-2 and TRBJ2-3; no reliable D call. The CDR3 contains 15 residues. CDR1 and CDR2 (germline): SGHAT, FQNNGV. V lost 0 bases and J 0 bases, leaving 7 bases between the germline ends. The CDR3 region has the DNA TGTGCCAGCAGCTTAGAAACTTCTAGCACAGATACGCAGTATTTT. Its translation: CASSLETSSTDTQYF.

The CDR3 region has the DNA TGTGCCTGGACTACTCAGGGTTACGAGCAGTACTTC. The encoded protein is CAWTTQGYEQYF. The chain recombines TRBV30 with TRBJ2-7; tentative D call: TRBD1 (5 bases). The CDR3 is 12 residues long. CDR1 is GTSNPN and CDR2 is SVGIG in the germline V gene (reference sequence). The V end was cut by 4 bases, the J end by 4 bases, with 11 bases between.

This clone was observed a single time. The V and J genes are TRBV13 and TRBJ2-3, with 11 positions matching TRBD2. The CDR3 is 15 residues long. Germline loops: CDR1 PRHDT, CDR2 FYEKMQ (reference sequence). Trimming removed 6 bases from V and 4 bases from J; junction bases left unmatched: 6. CDR3: CASSQIAGGPDTQYF. The CDR3 DNA follows: TGTGCCAGCAGTCAGATAGCGGGGGGGCCAGATACGCAGTATTTT. The full variable domain, in which reference TRBV13 and TRBJ2-3 provide the parts outside the CDR3, is AAGVIQSPRHLIKEKRETATLKCYPIPRHDTVYWYQQGPGQDPQFLISFYEKMQSDKGSIPDRFSAQQFSDYHSELNMSSLELGDSALYFCASSQIAGGPDTQYFGPGTRLTVL.

V gene TRBV7-6 combines with J gene TRBJ2-1, with D uncertain. This CDR3 comprises 16 residues. V dropped 3 bases and J dropped 0 bases, with 12 bases sitting between them. CDR1 is SGHVS, CDR2 FNYEAQ, per germline. This CDR3 is CASSFRLSSSYNEQFF. Written as DNA, the CDR3 is TGTGCCAGCAGCTTCAGACTTTCGAGCTCCTACAATGAGCAGTTCTTC.

The rearrangement links TRBV6-5 to TRBJ1-1; D is uncertain. V shed 2 bases and J shed 5 bases, with 9 bases lying between them. The CDR3 runs to 13 residues. Germline loops: CDR1 MNHEY, CDR2 SVGAGI. CDR3 DNA: TGTGCCAGCAGTTACCGCCAGGTTACTGAAGCTTTCTTT. Its translation: CASSYRQVTEAFF.

This chain joins TRBV5-1 and TRBJ1-1, with D possibly matching TRBD1 (6 bases). The CDR3 has 14 amino acids. V was clipped by 4 bases and J by 2 bases, with 12 bases between them. The germline CDR1 and CDR2 sequences are SGHRS and YFSETQ. The CDR3 loop reads CASSPVRGNTEAFF. The CDR3, as DNA: TGCGCCAGCAGCCCAGTCAGGGGTAACACTGAAGCTTTCTTT.